This T cell receptor (beta chain) came from a study of PD-1 blockade in classical Hodgkin lymphoma. All trial patients relapsed after autologous stem cell transplantation. Some clones are missing from TCRdb's copy, which holds only in-frame ones; the method was immunoSEQ multiplex PCR. The table lists about 100,000 clones, about 88% of them singletons. This CDR3 is built from 13 residues. Trimming cost V 3 bases and J 6 bases; bases outside gene matches: 4. Germline-derived CDR1 and CDR2 are KGHSH and LQKENI. This clone was seen a handful of times. The sample consisted of peripheral blood mononuclear cells (PBMCs), taken before the second cycle of nivolumab. V is TRBV18 and J is TRBJ1-1; 7 bases are a match to TRBD1. This sequence was found in a human donor with classical Hodgkin lymphoma. CDR3 coding DNA: TGTGCCAGCTCACCTCGAGGACAGGCTGAAGCTTTCTTT. Its translation: CASSPRGQAEAFF.